Detailed here is one T cell receptor (beta chain). What it binds is unknown. TCRdb re-called the reads with MiXCR, one entry per CDR3 protein. Here the sample spans some 700,000 distinct CDR3 sequences, around 32% being singletons. The data belong to a study of T cell repertoires in cytomegalovirus infection. Study findings and constraints: Based on cumulative public TCR beta family frequency, carriers of CMV plus the relevant HLA were identified. HLA-C-restricted CMV clonotypes gave the most frequent clonotype in two of eight donors.

The CDR3 totals 14 residues. CDR1 and CDR2 (germline): SNHLY, FYNNEI. The V end was cut by 8 bases, the J end by 2 bases, with 10 bases between. The starting material was cultured PBMCs, obtained from culture after CMV antigen stimulation. The clonotype originates from a human donor in good health (CMV status not recorded). Some clones in this sample may be carry-over from other donors' samples. The chain combines TRBV2 with TRBJ2-6; D is uncertain. The CDR3 loop reads CASGREPGANVLTF. The CDR3, as DNA: TGTGCCAGCGGCAGAGAACCTGGGGCCAACGTCCTGACTTTC.